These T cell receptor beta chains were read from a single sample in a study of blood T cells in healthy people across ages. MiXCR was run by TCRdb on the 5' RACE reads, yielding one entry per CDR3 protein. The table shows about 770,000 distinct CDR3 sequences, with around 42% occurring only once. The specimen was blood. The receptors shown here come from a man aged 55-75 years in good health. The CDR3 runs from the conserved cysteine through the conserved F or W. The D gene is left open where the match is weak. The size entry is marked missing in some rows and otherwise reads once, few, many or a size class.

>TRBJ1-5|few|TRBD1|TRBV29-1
CSVRQGAVNQPQHF
TGCAGCGTGCGACAGGGGGCCGTCAATCAGCCCCAGCATTTT
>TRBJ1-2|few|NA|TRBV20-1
CSAPDGIRGYTF
TGCAGTGCTCCTGACGGGATCAGGGGCTACACCTTC
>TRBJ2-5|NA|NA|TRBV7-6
CASSFRPGRGLQETQYF
TGTGCCAGCAGCTTTAGGCCCGGAAGAGGTCTACAAGAGACCCAGTACTTC
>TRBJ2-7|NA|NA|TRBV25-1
CASSATPEGPYEQYF
TGTGCCAGCAGTGCTACCCCGGAGGGCCCCTACGAGCAGTACTTC
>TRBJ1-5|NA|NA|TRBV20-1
CSASPGTRGPNSNQPQHF
TGCAGTGCTAGTCCGGGGACGCGAGGTCCTAATAGCAATCAGCCCCAGCATTTT
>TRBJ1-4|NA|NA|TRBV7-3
CASSLIPATNEKLFF
TGTGCCAGCAGCTTAATTCCGGCAACTAATGAAAAACTGTTTTTT
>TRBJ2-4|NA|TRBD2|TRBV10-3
CAISEQRGASKNIQYF
TGTGCCATCAGTGAACAGCGGGGGGCGTCCAAAAACATTCAGTACTTC
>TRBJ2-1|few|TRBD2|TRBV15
CATSRVITSGENEQFF
TGTGCCACCAGCAGAGTTATAACTAGCGGAGAGAATGAGCAGTTCTTC
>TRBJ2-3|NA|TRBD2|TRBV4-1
CASSPIPGLAATDTQYF
TGCGCCAGCAGCCCCATCCCGGGACTAGCGGCCACAGATACGCAGTATTTT
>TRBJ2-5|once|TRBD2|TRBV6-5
CASSQTSGGWYNEQYF
TGTGCCAGCAGCCAAACTAGCGGGGGGTGGTACAATGAGCAGTACTTC
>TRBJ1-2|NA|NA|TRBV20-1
CSAGRPAGTTNNYGYTF
TGCAGTGCTGGACGCCCCGCCGGGACAACCAACAACTATGGCTACACCTTC
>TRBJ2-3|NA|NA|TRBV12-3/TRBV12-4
CARVGEGTDTQYF
TGTGCTAGAGTTGGGGAGGGCACAGATACGCAGTATTTT
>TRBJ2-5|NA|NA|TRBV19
CASKGEVSNNEQYF
TGTGCCAGTAAAGGGGAGGTCTCTAACAATGAGCAGTACTTC
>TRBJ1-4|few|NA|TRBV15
CATSEERGLNEKLFF
TGTGCCACCAGCGAGGAAAGGGGTCTTAATGAAAAACTGTTTTTT
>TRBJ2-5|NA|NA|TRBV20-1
CSARGRAKTQYF
TGCAGTGCCCGGGGGCGGGCAAAGACCCAGTACTTC
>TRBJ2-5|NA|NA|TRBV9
CASSDTPGVLVTQYF
TGTGCCAGCAGCGACACCCCAGGGGTCCTAGTGACCCAGTACTTC
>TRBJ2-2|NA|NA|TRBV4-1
CASSQAGVETGELFF
TGCGCCAGCAGCCAAGCAGGGGTCGAAACCGGGGAGCTGTTTTTT
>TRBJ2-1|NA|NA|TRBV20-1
CSARDGRGAYNEQFF
TGCAGTGCTAGAGATGGGAGGGGGGCCTACAATGAGCAGTTCTTC
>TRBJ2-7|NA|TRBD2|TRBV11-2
CASSLTGTSGSYEQYF
TGTGCCAGCAGCTTGACCGGGACTAGCGGGTCCTACGAGCAGTACTTC
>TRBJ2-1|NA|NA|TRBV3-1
CASSQPGDSSYNEQFF
TGTGCCAGCAGCCAACCCGGCGACAGCTCCTACAATGAGCAGTTCTTC
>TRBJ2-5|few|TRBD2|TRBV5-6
CASSLIPTGGQETQYF
TGTGCCAGCAGTTTGATACCTACGGGGGGCCAAGAGACCCAGTACTTC
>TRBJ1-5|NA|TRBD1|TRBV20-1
CSASPGTAVDHQPQHF
TGCAGTGCTAGTCCCGGGACAGCCGTGGATCATCAGCCCCAGCATTTT
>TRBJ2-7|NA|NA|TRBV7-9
CASTITHHSGAGDPREQYF
TGTGCCAGCACCATTACACACCACTCTGGGGCAGGAGACCCTCGCGAGCAGTACTTC
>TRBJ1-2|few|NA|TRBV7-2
CASSLFVYGYTF
TGTGCCAGCAGCTTGTTCGTCTATGGCTACACCTTC
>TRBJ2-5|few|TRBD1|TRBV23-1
CASSQPSTGPQETQYF
TGCGCCAGCAGTCAGCCTTCGACAGGGCCTCAAGAGACCCAGTACTTC
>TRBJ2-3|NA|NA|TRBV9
CASSKMGGPPDTQYF
TGTGCCAGCAGCAAGATGGGGGGGCCCCCAGATACGCAGTATTTT
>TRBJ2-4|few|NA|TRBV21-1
CASSKQVKTGERPKNIQYF
TGTGCCAGCAGCAAACAAGTTAAAACAGGGGAGCGCCCCAAAAACATTCAGTACTTC
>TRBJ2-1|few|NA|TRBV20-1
CSARDYGSTSSSPNEQFF
TGCAGTGCTAGAGATTATGGCTCCACCTCTTCTTCTCCTAATGAGCAGTTCTTC
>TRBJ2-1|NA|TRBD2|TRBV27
CASKSGGLKYNEQFF
TGTGCCAGCAAGAGTGGGGGACTAAAATACAATGAGCAGTTCTTC
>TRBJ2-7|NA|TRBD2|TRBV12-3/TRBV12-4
CASNLGLAGGVGEQYF
TGTGCCAGCAACCTGGGACTAGCGGGGGGTGTAGGGGAGCAGTACTTC
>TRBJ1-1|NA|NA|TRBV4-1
CASSQVRARNTEAFF
TGCGCCAGCAGCCAAGTGAGGGCCAGGAACACTGAAGCTTTCTTT
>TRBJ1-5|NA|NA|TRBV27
CASSWGSGQPQHF
TGTGCCAGCAGTTGGGGATCGGGTCAGCCCCAGCATTTT
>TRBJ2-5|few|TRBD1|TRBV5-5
CASSWGQEETQYF
TGTGCCAGCAGCTGGGGACAGGAAGAGACCCAGTACTTC
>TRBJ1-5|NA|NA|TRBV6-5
CASSPAEYSGNQPQHF
TGTGCCAGCAGCCCCGCAGAGTACTCGGGAAATCAGCCCCAGCATTTT
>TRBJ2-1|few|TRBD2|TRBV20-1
CSAREPLLRGADNEQFF
TGCAGTGCTAGGGAGCCCCTTCTGCGGGGGGCCGACAATGAGCAGTTCTTC
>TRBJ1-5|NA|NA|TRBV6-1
CASSQDFFLQPQHF
TGTGCCAGCAGCCAGGACTTTTTTTTGCAGCCCCAGCATTTT
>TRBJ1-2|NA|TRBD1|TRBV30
CAWSVAAQGEYGYTF
TGTGCCTGGAGTGTAGCTGCTCAGGGGGAGTATGGCTACACCTTC
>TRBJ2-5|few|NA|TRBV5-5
CASSAGLLEETQYF
TGTGCCAGCAGCGCGGGACTCCTGGAAGAGACCCAGTACTTC
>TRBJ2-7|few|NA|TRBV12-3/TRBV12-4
CASSSRDSPGTYEQYF
TGTGCCAGCAGTTCCCGGGACTCTCCGGGGACCTACGAGCAGTACTTC
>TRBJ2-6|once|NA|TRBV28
CASSFVGPGANVLTF
TGTGCCAGCAGTTTTGTGGGACCTGGGGCCAACGTCCTGACTTTC
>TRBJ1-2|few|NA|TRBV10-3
CAISESGGNYGYTF
TGTGCCATCAGTGAGTCGGGGGGAAACTATGGCTACACCTTC
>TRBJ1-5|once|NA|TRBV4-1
CASSRSHPSNQPQHF
TGCGCCAGCAGCCGCTCGCACCCTAGCAATCAGCCCCAGCATTTT
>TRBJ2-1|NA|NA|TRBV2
CASGEIEQFF
TGTGCCAGTGGGGAAATAGAGCAGTTCTTC
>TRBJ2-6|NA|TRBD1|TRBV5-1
CASSATGTGTSSGANVLTF
TGCGCCAGCAGCGCCACCGGGACAGGAACCTCCTCTGGGGCCAACGTCCTGACTTTC
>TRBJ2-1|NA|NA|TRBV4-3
CASSQESSNEQFF
TGCGCCAGCAGCCAAGAATCGAGCAATGAGCAGTTCTTC
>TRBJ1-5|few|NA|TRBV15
CATSSDGRGEGQPQHF
TGTGCCACCAGCAGCGACGGGAGGGGAGAAGGTCAGCCCCAGCATTTT
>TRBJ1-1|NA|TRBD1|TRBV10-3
CAITRDRATEAFF
TGTGCCATCACCCGGGACAGGGCCACTGAAGCTTTCTTT
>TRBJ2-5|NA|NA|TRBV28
CASTQGGKGVETQYF
TGTGCCAGCACCCAAGGGGGAAAGGGTGTAGAGACCCAGTACTTC
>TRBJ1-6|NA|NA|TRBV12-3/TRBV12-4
CASSLQGRYNSPLHF
TGTGCCAGCAGTTTACAGGGGCGGTATAATTCACCCCTCCACTTT
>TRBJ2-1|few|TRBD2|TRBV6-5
CASSYSWGGGSYNEQFF
TGTGCCAGCAGTTATTCCTGGGGGGGGGGCTCCTACAATGAGCAGTTCTTC
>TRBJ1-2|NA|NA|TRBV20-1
CSAREAGANYGYTF
TGCAGTGCTAGAGAGGCGGGAGCTAACTATGGCTACACCTTC
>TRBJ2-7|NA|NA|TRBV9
CASSVDQGANYEQYF
TGTGCCAGCAGCGTAGATCAGGGAGCGAATTACGAGCAGTACTTC
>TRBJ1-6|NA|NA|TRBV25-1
CASSRDSNSPLHF
TGTGCCAGCAGCCGGGACTCAAATTCACCCCTCCACTTT
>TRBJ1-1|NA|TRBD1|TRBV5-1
CASSGKGQAEAFF
TGCGCCAGCAGCGGGAAAGGACAGGCTGAAGCTTTCTTT
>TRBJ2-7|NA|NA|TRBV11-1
CASSSVRYEQYF
TGTGCCAGCAGCTCGGTGAGATACGAGCAGTACTTC
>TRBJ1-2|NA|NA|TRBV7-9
CAGSFVNVWDGYTF
TGTGCCGGCAGCTTCGTCAATGTGTGGGATGGCTACACCTTC